The 21 T cell receptor beta chains below were found in one sample sequenced in a study of blood T cell repertoires in COVID-19. Some clones are missing from TCRdb's copy, which holds only in-frame ones; the method was immunoSEQ multiplex PCR. This sample carries tens of thousands of clones, around nine tenths of them seen once, and the ten largest clones take 62%. Source material: peripheral blood. These receptor sequences come from a man between 65 and 85 years old with acute or convalescent COVID-19.

The chain links TRBV27 to TRBJ2-3; tentatively, D is TRBD1 (6 bases). This CDR3 has 14 amino acids. CDR1 and CDR2 from the germline V gene are MNHEY and SMNVEV (reference sequence). Trimming shortened V by 5 bases and J by 5 bases, and 14 bases separated the two germline ends. This CDR3 is CASSPDRTEDTQYF. CDR3 sequence (DNA): TGTGCCAGCAGTCCCGACCGGACAGAAGATACGCAGTATTTT.

This chain links TRBV7-9 with TRBJ2-1; 9 bases agree with TRBD2. The CDR3 is made up of 14 amino acids. The V gene's germline CDR1 is SEHNR and CDR2 FQNEAQ (reference sequence). V dropped 3 bases and J dropped 9; count of bases not matched to a gene: 6. The CDR3 nucleotides read TGTGCCAGCAGCTTGCGGGAGGGCCGGGGTGAGCAGTTCTTC. Its protein product is CASSLREGRGEQFF.

This clone appeared a single time. V gene TRBV30 combines with J gene TRBJ1-6; 8 nucleotides line up with TRBD1. The V segment lost 3 bases and the J segment 8 bases; nucleotides outside the gene matches: 9. The germline V gene has CDR1 GTSNPN and CDR2 SVGIG (reference sequence). The CDR3 spans 15 residues. CDR3 nucleotide sequence: TGTGCCTGGAGGCAAGAGGACAGGGAGCATTCACCCCTCCACTTT. This sequence encodes CAWRQEDREHSPLHF.

The V gene is TRBV9, the J gene TRBJ1-2; D ambiguous. Trimming took off 3 bases at V and 3 bases at J, with 15 bases between the two ends. CDR1 SGDLS and CDR2 YYNGEE come from the germline V gene. This CDR3 spans 15 amino acids. The CDR3 nucleotides are TGTGCCAGCAGCGCCACCTTGTGGGGAGACTATGGCTACACCTTC. Protein product: CASSATLWGDYGYTF.

The chain is built from TRBV29-1 and TRBJ1-1; 10 nucleotides agree with TRBD1. The CDR3 has 12 amino acids. With 8 bases clipped from V and 5 bases from J, the junction kept 5 bases outside the gene matches. Germline V gene lookup returns CDR1 SQVTM and CDR2 ANQGSEA. CDR3 sequence (DNA): TGCAGCCCAGACAGGGGGCATACTGAAGCTTTCTTT. It is translated as CSPDRGHTEAFF.

The V gene is TRBV30, the J gene TRBJ2-3, with 10 bases aligning to TRBD2. The junction had 8 bases not matched to a gene; V was cut back by 3 bases and J by 2 bases. CDR3 size: 16 residues. CDR1 is GTSNPN and CDR2 is SVGIG in the germline V gene (reference sequence). The CDR3 loop reads CAWSFASGGLTDTQYF. DNA of the CDR3: TGTGCCTGGAGCTTCGCTAGCGGGGGCCTCACAGATACGCAGTATTTT.

The J gene is TRBJ1-2, the V gene TRBV14, with no clear D. The ends were cut back, 0 bases at V and 4 bases at J, with 6 bases in the middle. Germline loops: CDR1 SGHDN, CDR2 FVKESK. This CDR3 has 13 amino acids. CDR3 in DNA: TGTGCCAGCAGCCAAGACCCCAGCTATGGCTACACCTTC. Amino acids: CASSQDPSYGYTF.

This chain joins TRBV28 and TRBJ1-2; the D gene is possibly TRBD1 (5 bases). Per germline, CDR1 MDHEN and CDR2 SYDVKM. V was shortened by 4 bases and J by 1 base, with 10 bases between the two germline ends. This CDR3 comprises 14 residues. The CDR3: CASSSTRDNYGYTF. The CDR3 bases are TGTGCCAGCAGTTCAACCAGGGATAACTATGGCTACACCTTC.

The rearrangement links TRBV7-3 to TRBJ2-3, with 9 positions matching TRBD2. The V segment lost 1 base and the J segment 4 bases; nucleotides outside the gene matches: 6. Per the germline V gene, CDR1 is SGHTA and CDR2 is FQGTGA. The CDR3 is 16 amino acids. The CDR3 sequence: CASSLSVAGDPDTQYF. The CDR3 DNA sequence: TGTGCCAGCAGCTTAAGCGTAGCGGGAGACCCAGATACGCAGTATTTT. Together with reference TRBV7-3 and TRBJ2-3, the CDR3 gives the full variable domain: GAGVSQTPSNKVTEKGKYVELRCDPISGHTALYWYRQSLGQGPEFLIYFQGTGAADDSGLPNDRFFAVRPEGSVSTLKIQRTERGDSAVYLCASSLSVAGDPDTQYFGPGTRLTVL.

The V call is TRBV6-5, the J call TRBJ2-3; 9 bases are shared with TRBD1. The CDR3 consists of 13 residues. Germline loops: CDR1 MNHEY, CDR2 SVGAGI. Trimming cost V 7 bases and J 5 bases; bases outside gene matches: 4. In DNA form, the CDR3 reads TGTGCCAGCACCCCGACAGGGGGAGATACGCAGTATTTT. As protein: CASTPTGGDTQYF.

The rearrangement joins TRBV27 to TRBJ2-7; D might be TRBD2 (6 bases). This CDR3 contains 16 residues. CDR1 is MNHEY, CDR2 SMNVEV, per germline (reference sequence). V lost 2 bases, J lost 3 bases, and 17 bases lay in between. DNA of the CDR3: TGTGCCAGCAGTTTACTAGGCGGGGAAATTTACTACGAGCAGTACTTC. It translates to CASSLLGGEIYYEQYF.

The sample holds one count of this clone. The rearrangement uses TRBV5-4 and TRBJ2-1, with 8 positions matching TRBD1. The CDR3 extends over 13 amino acids. In germline, CDR1 is SGHNT, CDR2 YYREEE (reference sequence). Germline trimming cut 5 bases from V and 6 bases from J; bases unmatched to any gene: 4. The CDR3 sequence is CASSRDRGNEQFF. CDR3 DNA sequence: TGTGCCAGCAGTCGAGACAGGGGCAATGAGCAGTTCTTC. The complete variable domain, with remaining parts taken from reference TRBV5-4 and TRBJ2-1, reads ETGVTQSPTHLIKTRGQQVTLRCSSQSGHNTVSWYQQALGQGPQFIFQYYREEENGRGNFPPRFSGLQFPNYSSELNVNALELDDSALYLCASSRDRGNEQFFGPGTRLTVL.

The V and J genes are TRBV20-1 and TRBJ2-7, with TRBD2 identical over 13 bases. The germline V gene has CDR1 DFQATT and CDR2 SNEGSKA (reference sequence). V dropped 6 bases and J dropped 7; count of bases not matched to a gene: 9. The CDR3 consists of 14 residues. The CDR3 DNA reads TGCAGTGCAAGTACTAGCGGGAGGGCCAGGGAGCAGTACTTC. Residues: CSASTSGRAREQYF.

This clone was picked up a small number of times. The chain recombines TRBV9 with TRBJ1-6, with unresolved D. Germline CDR1 is SGDLS and CDR2 is YYNGEE. V lost 0 bases and J 1 base, leaving 8 bases between the germline ends. The CDR3 loop spans 16 amino acids. In DNA, the CDR3 is TGTGCCAGCAGCGTAGGCGTTCATTCCTATAATTCACCCCTCCACTTT. This translates into CASSVGVHSYNSPLHF.

The chain employs TRBV28 and TRBJ2-2; maybe TRBD2 (6 bases). The V gene lost 8 bases and the J gene lost 4 bases, with 14 bases spanning the gap. Germline V gene lookup returns CDR1 MDHEN and CDR2 SYDVKM. The CDR3 covers 14 residues. The CDR3 nucleotides read TGTGCCAGCTCCCTGGGGGGACTCACCGGGGAGCTGTTTTTT. It is translated as CASSLGGLTGELFF.

V and J are TRBV5-4 and TRBJ2-1, with D perhaps matching TRBD2 (5 bases). The V gene's germline CDR1 is SGHNT and CDR2 YYREEE (reference sequence). The ends were cut back, 2 bases at V and 4 bases at J, with 16 bases in the middle. This CDR3 is built from 16 residues. CDR3 DNA sequence: TGTGCCAGCAGCTTAGGACGGCCGGGGATTTACAATGAGCAGTTCTTC. It encodes CASSLGRPGIYNEQFF.

V usage is TRBV28 and J usage is TRBJ1-2; D remains unclear. The CDR3 runs to 14 residues. The ends were cut back, 6 bases at V and 8 bases at J, with 19 bases in the middle. Germline V gene data show CDR1 as MDHEN and CDR2 as SYDVKM. DNA for the CDR3: TGTGCCAGCAGGGACTCGGGAACCGGACTCGGCTACACCTTC. Protein: CASRDSGTGLGYTF.

The rearrangement joins TRBV4-1 to TRBJ2-1, with D possibly being TRBD2 (6 bases). Germline V lookup: CDR1 MGHRA, CDR2 YSYEKL. This CDR3 spans 14 amino acids. V lost 3 bases and J 4 bases, leaving 10 bases between the germline ends. CDR3 amino acids: CASSQGDSYNEQFF. The CDR3 coding sequence is TGCGCCAGCAGCCAGGGGGACTCTTACAATGAGCAGTTCTTC.

CDR3 in DNA: TGTGCCATCAGTGAGTCGACGGCAGGGCTTAAGCAGTTCTTC. Its protein is CAISESTAGLKQFF. The V and J genes are TRBV10-3 and TRBJ2-1, with D possibly being TRBD1 (5 bases). CDR1 is ENHRY and CDR2 is SYGVKD in the germline V gene. The CDR3 covers 14 residues. Trimming cost V 0 bases and J 11 bases, with 14 bases left between them.

V is TRBV5-6 and J is TRBJ1-2; D is possibly TRBD1 (5 bases). The CDR3 runs 12 residues. The germline CDR1 and CDR2 sequences are SGHDT and YYEEEE. V was shortened by 5 bases and J by 9 bases, with 14 bases between the two germline ends. CDR3 bases: TGTGCCAGCAGTTTGATTACAGGAAGCTACACCTTC. Its protein product is CASSLITGSYTF.

This chain connects TRBV9 to TRBJ1-1; 7 bases are a match to TRBD1. Germline assignment: CDR1 SGDLS and CDR2 YYNGEE. The CDR3 sequence is 17 residues long. V was clipped by 4 bases and J by 3 bases; unmatched bases: 15. The CDR3 DNA sequence: TGTGCCAGCAGCCTCCATAGATTTAGAACAGGGGACACTGAAGCTTTCTTT. Translated, it gives CASSLHRFRTGDTEAFF.